Listed below are T cell receptor beta chains from one sample, sequenced in a study of blood T cell repertoires in COVID-19. Libraries were prepared by immunoSEQ multiplex PCR; TCRdb keeps only in-frame clonotypes and omits some of them. Here the sample spans more than 15,000 clones, about 81% being singletons. Sequenced material: peripheral blood. The receptors here all came from a man between 60 and 75 years old with acute or convalescent COVID-19. Each CDR3 is given with its conserved first and last residue. D genes are given only for firm matches. Rows give clone size only sometimes, using once, few, many, or a class for an expanded clone.

d_call: NA; clone_size: NA; j_call: TRBJ2-3; v_call: TRBV29-1; cdr3_aa: CSVVRTETDTQYF; cdr3_nt: TGCAGCGTTGTCCGGACTGAGACAGATACGCAGTATTTT
d_call: NA; clone_size: NA; j_call: TRBJ2-5; v_call: TRBV18; cdr3_aa: CASSPGAGETQYF; cdr3_nt: TGTGCCAGCTCACCGGGGGCGGGAGAGACCCAGTACTTC
d_call: NA; clone_size: NA; j_call: TRBJ1-4; v_call: TRBV21-1; cdr3_aa: CASSWDRGFEKLFF; cdr3_nt: TGTGCCAGCAGCTGGGACAGGGGGTTTGAAAAACTGTTTTTT
d_call: TRBD1; clone_size: NA; j_call: TRBJ1-3; v_call: TRBV10-2; cdr3_aa: CASSSDRGNTIYF; cdr3_nt: TGCGCCAGCAGTTCGGACAGGGGAAACACCATATATTTT
d_call: TRBD1; clone_size: few; j_call: TRBJ2-5; v_call: TRBV5-4; cdr3_aa: CASSRSGGTGRETQYF; cdr3_nt: TGTGCCAGCAGCCGTTCAGGAGGGACAGGGCGGGAGACCCAGTACTTC
d_call: TRBD2; clone_size: NA; j_call: TRBJ2-3; v_call: TRBV9; cdr3_aa: CASSVAPLAGGSDTQYF; cdr3_nt: TGTGCCAGCAGCGTAGCTCCCCTAGCGGGGGGTTCAGATACGCAGTATTTT
d_call: TRBD2; clone_size: NA; j_call: TRBJ2-1; v_call: TRBV7-2; cdr3_aa: CASSLEAGGYNEQFF; cdr3_nt: TGTGCCAGCAGCTTAGAAGCGGGGGGGTACAATGAGCAGTTCTTC
d_call: NA; clone_size: NA; j_call: TRBJ2-7; v_call: TRBV5-6; cdr3_aa: CASSPTGNHTYEQYF; cdr3_nt: TGTGCCAGCAGCCCAACAGGGAACCATACCTACGAGCAGTACTTC
d_call: NA; clone_size: NA; j_call: TRBJ2-4; v_call: TRBV12-3/TRBV12-4; cdr3_aa: CASTQTSGNIQYF; cdr3_nt: TGTGCCAGCACCCAGACTAGTGGGAACATTCAGTACTTC
d_call: TRBD2; clone_size: NA; j_call: TRBJ2-3; v_call: TRBV2; cdr3_aa: CASSEEASGDDTQYF; cdr3_nt: TGTGCCAGCAGTGAAGAGGCTAGCGGGGATGATACGCAGTATTTT
d_call: NA; clone_size: NA; j_call: TRBJ2-2; v_call: TRBV4-2; cdr3_aa: CASSQEQPLAGELFF; cdr3_nt: TGTGCCAGCAGCCAAGAACAACCCCTCGCCGGGGAGCTGTTTTTT